Shown below are 25 T cell receptor beta chains from a single sample sequenced in a study of cytomegalovirus exposure and HLA in healthy donors. In the PCR, 60 Vbeta and 13 Jbeta primers were used. Assay: immunoSEQ multiplex PCR; the TCRdb copy retains only in-frame clones and omits some. Here the sample spans 300,000 or so clones, 84% being singletons. Sequencing used PBMCs. The source is a middle-aged woman in good health and CMV-seropositive.

Written as DNA, the CDR3 is TGTGCCTGGAGGCAGCAAGAGACCCAGTACTTC. It translates to CAWRQQETQYF. The chain employs TRBV30 and TRBJ2-5, with D uncertain. Trimming left V 3 bases short and J 2 bases short, with 4 bases between. Germline V gives CDR1 GTSNPN, CDR2 SVGIG (reference sequence). This CDR3 has 11 amino acids. Based on the CDR3 plus reference TRBV30 and TRBJ2-5, the full variable domain is SQTIHQWPATLVQPVGSPLSLECTVEGTSNPNLYWYRQAAGRGLQLLFYSVGIGQISSEVPQNLSASRPQDRQFILSSKKLLLSDSGFYLCAWRQQETQYFGPGTRLLVL.

The rearrangement joins TRBV7-2 to TRBJ2-1; TRBD1 is a possible D gene (6 bases). Trimming removed 3 bases from V and 8 bases from J, with 14 bases in between. Germline V gene sequence: CDR1 SGHTA, CDR2 FQGNSA. The CDR3 is 14 amino acids. The CDR3 is CASSFGRGRDEQFF. DNA of the CDR3: TGTGCCAGCAGCTTTGGCAGGGGAAGGGATGAGCAGTTCTTC.

This chain joins TRBV11-2 and TRBJ2-7; the D gene is possibly TRBD2 (6 bases). The CDR3 is made up of 14 amino acids. V was clipped by 7 bases and J by 4 bases, with 17 bases between them. Germline-derived CDR1 and CDR2 are SGHAT and FQNNGV. The CDR3 sequence is CASTPRLVSYEQYF. For the CDR3, the DNA is TGTGCCAGCACCCCTAGACTAGTTTCTTACGAGCAGTACTTC.

The chain joins TRBV19 to TRBJ2-1, with TRBD2 matching over 12 bases. The CDR3 consists of 15 residues. J was trimmed by 4 bases and V by 5 bases; bases with no gene match: 3. Germline V gives CDR1 LNHDA, CDR2 SQIVND (reference sequence). The CDR3, as DNA: TGTGCCAGTAGTCCCGGACTAGCGGGGTACAATGAGCAGTTCTTC. Amino acid sequence: CASSPGLAGYNEQFF.

This clone was picked up a small number of times. J is TRBJ2-3 and V is TRBV28; D possibly corresponds to TRBD2 (5 bases). Germline V gives CDR1 MDHEN, CDR2 SYDVKM. V lost 2 bases and J lost 2, with 11 bases in between. This CDR3 is built from 15 residues. The CDR3 reads CASSLNGGLTDTQYF. The CDR3 coding sequence is TGTGCCAGCAGTTTAAATGGAGGACTCACAGATACGCAGTATTTT.

The rearrangement links TRBV7-8 to TRBJ1-5; 7 bases fit TRBD1. The CDR3 consists of 17 residues. Germline values: CDR1 SGHVS, CDR2 FQNEAQ. The trim removed 5 bases at V and 0 bases at J, leaving 10 bases unmatched. CDR3 nucleotide sequence: TGTGCCAGCAGCCTCCTTACCGGGACAGCTAGCAATCAGCCCCAGCATTTT. Translation: CASSLLTGTASNQPQHF.

The chain combines TRBV20-1 with TRBJ2-5; maybe TRBD2 (5 bases). Germline loops: CDR1 DFQATT, CDR2 SNEGSKA (reference sequence). The CDR3 spans 11 residues. Between the trimmed V and J ends, which lost 4 bases and 3 bases, there was a span of 6 bases. CDR3 DNA sequence: TGCAGTGCTATCGGGGAAGAGACCCAGTACTTC. Translating gives CSAIGEETQYF.

This rearrangement joins TRBV7-9 to TRBJ2-3; D is undetermined. Between the trimmed V and J ends, which lost 8 bases and 4 bases, there was a span of 19 bases. This CDR3 comprises 15 residues. Germline loops: CDR1 SEHNR, CDR2 FQNEAQ (reference sequence). The DNA for the CDR3 is TGTGCCAGCCACCTTGGCGCTGGCGGCTCAGATACGCAGTATTTT. It codes for CASHLGAGGSDTQYF.

The chain uses TRBV2 and TRBJ1-5; D may be TRBD1 (5 bases). The CDR3 runs 13 residues. V was pared by 6 bases and J by 2 bases, with 8 bases between. The germline V gene has CDR1 SNHLY and CDR2 FYNNEI. The CDR3 sequence is CASRTRGNQPQHF. The CDR3, as DNA: TGTGCCAGCAGGACCAGGGGCAATCAGCCCCAGCATTTT.

The chain recombines TRBV27 with TRBJ2-1; TRBD2 matches at 8 bases. Germline V gene data show CDR1 as MNHEY and CDR2 as SMNVEV (reference sequence). J gave up 4 bases and V 6 bases, and 11 bases lay outside the gene matches. CDR3 size: 16 residues. This CDR3 is CASRSQGLAVYNEQFF. The CDR3 DNA sequence: TGTGCCAGCAGATCGCAAGGACTAGCAGTTTACAATGAGCAGTTCTTC.

The chain has TRBV9 and TRBJ2-1, with 10 positions matching TRBD2. The CDR3 totals 16 residues. CDR1 SGDLS and CDR2 YYNGEE come from the germline V gene. After removal of 0 bases from V and 4 bases from J, the junction contained 4 bases not matched to a gene. The CDR3 loop reads CASSVVWTSGYNEQFF. CDR3 coding DNA: TGTGCCAGCAGCGTAGTTTGGACTAGCGGTTACAATGAGCAGTTCTTC. The variable domain in full, completed from reference TRBV9 and TRBJ2-1, reads DSGVTQTPKHLITATGQRVTLRCSPRSGDLSVYWYQQSLDQGLQFLIQYYNGEERAKGNILERFSAQQFPDLHSELNLSSLELGDSALYFCASSVVWTSGYNEQFFGPGTRLTVL.

The J gene is TRBJ1-4, the V gene TRBV7-8; no firm D call. The CDR3 contains 15 residues. V was clipped by 1 base and J by 3 bases, with 9 bases between them. Germline V lookup: CDR1 SGHVS, CDR2 FQNEAQ. CDR3 coding DNA: TGTGCCAGCAGCTTAGGGGCGGGGTCTAATGAAAAACTGTTTTTT. Amino acids: CASSLGAGSNEKLFF.

This rearrangement joins TRBV7-2 to TRBJ2-7, with 9 positions matching TRBD2. With V trimmed by 4 bases and J by 4 bases, 11 bases remained unmatched. CDR3 length equals 16 residues. Germline V gene sequence: CDR1 SGHTA, CDR2 FQGNSA. Here the CDR3 DNA reads TGTGCCAGCAGCTCTTTTCCGGCGGGAGGGCCGTACGAGCAGTACTTC. Translation: CASSSFPAGGPYEQYF.

J is TRBJ2-1 and V is TRBV7-2; the D gene is possibly TRBD2 (6 bases). The germline V gene has CDR1 SGHTA and CDR2 FQGNSA. V lost 5 bases and J 6 bases, leaving 14 bases between the germline ends. The CDR3 has 14 residues. CDR3: CASSTRLGVNEQFF. CDR3 in DNA: TGTGCCAGCAGCACCCGACTAGGGGTCAATGAGCAGTTCTTC.

V gene TRBV7-8 combines with J gene TRBJ2-1; 10 nucleotides match TRBD2. The CDR3 has 19 amino acids. Germline CDR1 is SGHVS and CDR2 is FQNEAQ. Losses at the gene ends were 0 bases for V and 7 bases for J; bases not matched to a gene: 15. The CDR3 DNA follows: TGTGCCAGCAGCTTAGCGTTCGTGTCTAGCGGGAGTGTACGGAATGAGCAGTTCTTC. This translates into CASSLAFVSSGSVRNEQFF. The variable domain in full, completed from reference TRBV7-8 and TRBJ2-1, reads GAGVSQSPRYKVAKRGQDVALRCDPISGHVSLFWYQQALGQGPEFLTYFQNEAQLDKSGLPSDRFFAERPEGSVSTLKIQRTQQEDSAVYLCASSLAFVSSGSVRNEQFFGPGTRLTVL.

This chain joins TRBV5-1 and TRBJ1-6; no clear D gene. The CDR3 loop spans 17 amino acids. CDR1 is SGHRS and CDR2 is YFSETQ in the germline V gene. Trimming removed 4 bases from V and 1 base from J, with 15 bases in between. CDR3: CASSEGTTVSYNSPLHF. The CDR3 DNA sequence: TGCGCCAGCAGCGAGGGAACGACGGTTTCCTATAATTCACCCCTCCACTTT.

The J gene is TRBJ1-2, the V gene TRBV5-8; D uncertain. Germline loops: CDR1 SGHTS, CDR2 YDEGEE. This CDR3 has 14 amino acids. V was trimmed by 0 bases and J by 1 base, leaving 7 bases between them. The CDR3 is CASSLDAVNYGYTF. In DNA, the CDR3 is TGTGCCAGCAGCTTGGACGCGGTTAACTATGGCTACACCTTC.

J is TRBJ2-1 and V is TRBV30; TRBD2 is a possible D gene (5 bases). This CDR3 spans 12 amino acids. V was pared by 1 base and J by 10 bases, with 11 bases between. Germline CDR1 and CDR2: GTSNPN and SVGIG (reference sequence). DNA for the CDR3: TGTGCCTGGAGTGCTACGGGATGGGAGCAGTTCTTC. Protein: CAWSATGWEQFF.

This chain connects TRBV11-1 to TRBJ1-1; 9 bases match TRBD1. The CDR3 spans 15 residues. CDR1 is SGHAT, CDR2 FQDESV, per germline (reference sequence). The J segment lost 2 bases and the V segment lost 10 bases, leaving 11 bases of the junction unmatched. Here the CDR3 DNA reads TGTGCCACCACCTCCGGGACAGGGCCCAACACTGAAGCTTTCTTT. Translating it yields CATTSGTGPNTEAFF.

The chain carries TRBV11-1 and TRBJ2-7; D perhaps matches TRBD2 (6 bases). Germline values: CDR1 SGHAT, CDR2 FQDESV (reference sequence). V was cut by 5 bases and J by 0 bases, with 17 bases left in between. This CDR3 has 16 amino acids. In DNA, the CDR3 is TGTGCCAGCAGCCCGCTATGGGACTTTGTCTCCTACGAGCAGTACTTC. Protein sequence: CASSPLWDFVSYEQYF.

This chain joins TRBV7-2 and TRBJ2-1; possible D gene TRBD2, 6 bases. Germline assignment: CDR1 SGHTA and CDR2 FQGNSA. The CDR3 is made up of 15 amino acids. The V end lost 5 bases, the J end lost 2 bases, and 13 bases lay between the germline ends. In nucleotides, the CDR3 is TGTGCCAGCAGCCGGGACTCGGGGACCTACAATGAGCAGTTCTTC. Its protein is CASSRDSGTYNEQFF.

DNA of the CDR3: TGTGCCAGCAGCCTGGGCGGCTCTGGAAACACCATATATTTT. This translates into CASSLGGSGNTIYF. The chain recombines TRBV5-4 with TRBJ1-3, with D unclear. The CDR3 is 14 amino acids. Germline CDR1 SGHNT, CDR2 YYREEE (reference sequence). V was cut by 4 bases and J by 0 bases, with 8 bases left in between.

J is TRBJ1-1 and V is TRBV6-6, with TRBD1 matching over 8 bases. J gave up 4 bases and V 5 bases, and 9 bases lay outside the gene matches. This CDR3 comprises 15 residues. Germline CDR1 and CDR2: MNHNY and SVGAGI (reference sequence). The CDR3: CASSQRDRWSTEAFF. The CDR3 region has the DNA TGTGCCAGCAGTCAAAGGGACAGGTGGAGCACTGAAGCTTTCTTT.

This clone was recorded only once. This chain joins TRBV28 and TRBJ2-7; 8 bases agree with TRBD2. The CDR3 spans 14 residues. V shed 4 bases and J 11 bases; nucleotides not matched to a gene: 13. CDR1 and CDR2 (germline): MDHEN, SYDVKM. The CDR3 DNA is TGTGCCAGCAGTTCCGGGACTAGAGGGACGTGGGAGTACTTC. Translation: CASSSGTRGTWEYF.

The V call is TRBV6-5, the J call TRBJ2-3; TRBD2 matches at 7 bases. Germline CDR1 and CDR2: MNHEY and SVGAGI. With 0 bases clipped from V and 0 bases from J, the junction kept 3 bases outside the gene matches. The CDR3 runs 16 residues. CDR3 protein: CASSYSASGSTDTQYF. Written as DNA, the CDR3 is TGTGCCAGCAGTTACTCGGCTAGCGGTAGCACAGATACGCAGTATTTT.